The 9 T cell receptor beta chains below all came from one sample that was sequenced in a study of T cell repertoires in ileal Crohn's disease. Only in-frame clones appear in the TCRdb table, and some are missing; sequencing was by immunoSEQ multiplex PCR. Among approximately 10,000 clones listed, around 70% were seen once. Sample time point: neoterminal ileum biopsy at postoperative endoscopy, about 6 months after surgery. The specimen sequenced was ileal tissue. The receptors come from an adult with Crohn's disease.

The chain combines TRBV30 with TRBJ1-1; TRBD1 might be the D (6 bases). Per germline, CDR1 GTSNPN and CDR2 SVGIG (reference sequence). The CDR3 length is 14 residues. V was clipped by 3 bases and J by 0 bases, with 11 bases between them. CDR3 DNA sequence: TGTGCCTGGAGCCCCGACAGGCTGAACACTGAAGCTTTCTTT. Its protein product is CAWSPDRLNTEAFF.

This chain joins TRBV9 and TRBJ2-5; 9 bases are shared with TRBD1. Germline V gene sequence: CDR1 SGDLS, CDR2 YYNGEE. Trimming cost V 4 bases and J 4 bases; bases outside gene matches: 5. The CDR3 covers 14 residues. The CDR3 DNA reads TGTGCCAGCAGCCCGGGGGGACAGGGAGAGACCCAGTACTTC. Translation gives CASSPGGQGETQYF. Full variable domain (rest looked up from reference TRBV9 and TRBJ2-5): DSGVTQTPKHLITATGQRVTLRCSPRSGDLSVYWYQQSLDQGLQFLIQYYNGEERAKGNILERFSAQQFPDLHSELNLSSLELGDSALYFCASSPGGQGETQYFGPGTRLLVL.

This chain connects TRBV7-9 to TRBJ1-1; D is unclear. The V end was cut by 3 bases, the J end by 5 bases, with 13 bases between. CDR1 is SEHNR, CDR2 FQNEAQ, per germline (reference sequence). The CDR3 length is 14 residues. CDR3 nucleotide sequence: TGTGCCAGCAGCTTCTCCAATACGGGGACTGAAGCTTTCTTT. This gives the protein CASSFSNTGTEAFF.

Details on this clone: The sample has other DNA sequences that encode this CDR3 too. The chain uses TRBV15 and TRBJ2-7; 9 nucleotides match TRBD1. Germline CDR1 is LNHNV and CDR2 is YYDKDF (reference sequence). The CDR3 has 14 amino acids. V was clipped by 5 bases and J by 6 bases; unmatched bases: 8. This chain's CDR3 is CATSRGDREGEQYF. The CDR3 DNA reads TGTGCCACCAGCCGCGGGGACAGGGAAGGCGAGCAGTACTTC. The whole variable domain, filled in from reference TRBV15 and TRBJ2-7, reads DAMVIQNPRYQVTQFGKPVTLSCSQTLNHNVMYWYQQKSSQAPKLLFHYYDKDFNNEADTPDNFQSRRPNTSFCFLDIRSPGLGDTAMYLCATSRGDREGEQYFGPGTRLTVT.

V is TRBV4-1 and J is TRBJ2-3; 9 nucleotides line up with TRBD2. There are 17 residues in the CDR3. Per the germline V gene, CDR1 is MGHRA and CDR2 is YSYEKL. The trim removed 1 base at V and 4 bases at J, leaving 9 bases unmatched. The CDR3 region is CASSQGRLAGVADTQYF. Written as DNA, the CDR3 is TGCGCCAGCAGCCAAGGACGATTAGCGGGAGTCGCAGATACGCAGTATTTT.

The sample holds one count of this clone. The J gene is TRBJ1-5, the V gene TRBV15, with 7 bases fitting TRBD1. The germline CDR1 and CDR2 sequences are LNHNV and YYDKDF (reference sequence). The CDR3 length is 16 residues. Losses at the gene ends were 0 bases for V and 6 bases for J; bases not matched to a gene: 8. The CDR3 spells CATSREGAGGIQPQHF. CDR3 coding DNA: TGTGCCACCAGCAGAGAAGGGGCAGGGGGGATTCAGCCCCAGCATTTT.

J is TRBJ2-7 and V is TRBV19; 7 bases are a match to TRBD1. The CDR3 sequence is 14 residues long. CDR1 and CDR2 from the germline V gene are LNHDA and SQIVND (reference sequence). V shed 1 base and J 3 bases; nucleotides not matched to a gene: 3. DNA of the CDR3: TGTGCCAGTAGTATAGCGGGACAGATCTACGAGCAGTACTTC. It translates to CASSIAGQIYEQYF.

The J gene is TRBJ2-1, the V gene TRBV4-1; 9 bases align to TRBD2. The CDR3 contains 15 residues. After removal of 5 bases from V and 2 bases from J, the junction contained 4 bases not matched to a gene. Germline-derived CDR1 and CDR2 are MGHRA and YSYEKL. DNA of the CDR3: TGCGCCAGCAGCAGCGGGAGGCGGACCTACAATGAGCAGTTCTTC. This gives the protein CASSSGRRTYNEQFF.

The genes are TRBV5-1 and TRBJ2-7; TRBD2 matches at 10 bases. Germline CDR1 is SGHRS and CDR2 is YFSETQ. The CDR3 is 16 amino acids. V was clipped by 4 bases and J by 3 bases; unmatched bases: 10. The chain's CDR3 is CASSKGLADVVYEQYF. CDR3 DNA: TGCGCCAGCAGCAAAGGACTAGCGGATGTCGTCTACGAGCAGTACTTC.